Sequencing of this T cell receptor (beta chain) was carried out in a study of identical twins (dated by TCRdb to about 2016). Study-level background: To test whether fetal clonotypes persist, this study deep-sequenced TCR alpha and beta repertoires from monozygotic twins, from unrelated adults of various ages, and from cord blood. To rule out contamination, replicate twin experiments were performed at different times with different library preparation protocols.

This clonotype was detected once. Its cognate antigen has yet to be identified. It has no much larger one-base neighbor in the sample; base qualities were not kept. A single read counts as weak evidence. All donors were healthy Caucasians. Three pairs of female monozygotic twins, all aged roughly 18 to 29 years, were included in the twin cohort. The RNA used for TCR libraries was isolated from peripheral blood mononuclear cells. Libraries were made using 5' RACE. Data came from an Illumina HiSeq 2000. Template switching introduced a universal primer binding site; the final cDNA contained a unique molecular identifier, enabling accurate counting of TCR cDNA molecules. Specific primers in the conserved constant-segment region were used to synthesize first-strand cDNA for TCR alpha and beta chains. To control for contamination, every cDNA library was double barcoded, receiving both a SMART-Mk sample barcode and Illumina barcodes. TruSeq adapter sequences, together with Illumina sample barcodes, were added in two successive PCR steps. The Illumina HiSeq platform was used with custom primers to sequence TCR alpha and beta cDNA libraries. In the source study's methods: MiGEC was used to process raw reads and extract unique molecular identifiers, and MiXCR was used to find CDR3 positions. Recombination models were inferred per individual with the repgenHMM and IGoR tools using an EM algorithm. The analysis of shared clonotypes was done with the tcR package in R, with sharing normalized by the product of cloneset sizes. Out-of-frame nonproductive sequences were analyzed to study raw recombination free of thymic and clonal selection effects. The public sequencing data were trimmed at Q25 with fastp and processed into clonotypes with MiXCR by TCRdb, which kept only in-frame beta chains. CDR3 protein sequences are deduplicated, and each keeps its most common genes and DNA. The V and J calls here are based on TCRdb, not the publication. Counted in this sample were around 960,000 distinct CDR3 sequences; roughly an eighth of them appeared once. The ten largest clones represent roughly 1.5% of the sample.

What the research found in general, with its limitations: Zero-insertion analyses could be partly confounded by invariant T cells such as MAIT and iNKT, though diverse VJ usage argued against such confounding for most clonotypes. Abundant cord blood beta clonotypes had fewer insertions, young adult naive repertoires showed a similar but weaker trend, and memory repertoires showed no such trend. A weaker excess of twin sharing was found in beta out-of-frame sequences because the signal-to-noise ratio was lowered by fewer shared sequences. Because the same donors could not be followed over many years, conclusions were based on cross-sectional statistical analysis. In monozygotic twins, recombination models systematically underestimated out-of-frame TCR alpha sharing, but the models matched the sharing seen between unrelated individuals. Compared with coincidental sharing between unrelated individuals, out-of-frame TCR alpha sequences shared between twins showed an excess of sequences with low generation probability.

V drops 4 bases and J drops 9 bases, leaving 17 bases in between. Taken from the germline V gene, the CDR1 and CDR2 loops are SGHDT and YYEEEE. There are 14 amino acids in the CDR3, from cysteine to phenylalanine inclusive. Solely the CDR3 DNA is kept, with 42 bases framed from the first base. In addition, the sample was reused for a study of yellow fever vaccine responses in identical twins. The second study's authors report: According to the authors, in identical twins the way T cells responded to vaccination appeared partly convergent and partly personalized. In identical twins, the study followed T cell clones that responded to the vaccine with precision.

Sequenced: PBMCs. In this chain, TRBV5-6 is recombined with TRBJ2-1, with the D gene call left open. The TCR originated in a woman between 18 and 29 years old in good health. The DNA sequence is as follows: TGTGCCAGCAGCCTGGGGTCCCAGGCCATTGAGCAGTTCTTC. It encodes CASSLGSQAIEQFF.